This TCR beta chain was retrieved from a study of cytomegalovirus exposure and HLA in healthy donors. Remarks on this clone: Its specificity is unknown.

Vbeta (60) and Jbeta (13) primers were used in the PCR. The data were produced by immunoSEQ multiplex PCR, yet TCRdb's version contains in-frame clones alone and is incomplete. This sample has fewer than 180,000 clones; about three fifths occur once, and the top ten carry 5.5% to 9%. Germline CDR1 and CDR2: MNHEY and SVGAGI. Trimming removed 6 bases from V and 3 bases from J, with 15 bases in between. The CDR3 is 14 residues long. Regarding the study as a whole: The authors later linked a missense DCLRE1C variant to TCR beta V- and J-gene trimming. Sequencing likely caused a cluster of highly shared sequence variants. Exclusion as indistinguishable affected some V segments, including TRBV6-2 and TRBV6-3.

The source is a woman between 55 and 75 years old in good health and CMV-seropositive. The chain recombines TRBV6-5 with TRBJ2-7; maybe TRBD1 (5 bases). The sample consisted of PBMCs. CDR3 sequence reads: CASSAREAIYEQYF. The CDR3 DNA reads TGTGCCAGCAGCGCCAGGGAAGCTATCTACGAGCAGTACTTC.